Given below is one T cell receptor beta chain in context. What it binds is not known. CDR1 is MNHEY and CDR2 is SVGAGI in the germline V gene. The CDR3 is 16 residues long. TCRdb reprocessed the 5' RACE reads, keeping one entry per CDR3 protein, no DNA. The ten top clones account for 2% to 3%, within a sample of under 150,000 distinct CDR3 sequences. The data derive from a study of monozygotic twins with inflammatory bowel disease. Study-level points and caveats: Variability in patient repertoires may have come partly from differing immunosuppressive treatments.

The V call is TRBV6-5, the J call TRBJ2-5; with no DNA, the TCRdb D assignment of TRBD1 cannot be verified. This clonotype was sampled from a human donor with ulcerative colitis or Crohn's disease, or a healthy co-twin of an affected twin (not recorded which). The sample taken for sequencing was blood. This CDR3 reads CASSYSGGGGGETQYF.